This T cell receptor beta chain appears in the sequencing data of a study of memory CD4+ T cells and cytomegalovirus serostatus. Looking at the study overall: This sample comes from healthy Belgian adults, fewer than 10 CMV seropositive, 24 seronegative. Study-wide results and limits: CMV serostatus prediction reached median AUC approximately 0.96, or 0.89 with US-trained model.

Sequenced by immunoSEQ multiplex PCR; TCRdb stores in-frame clones only, minus some. This repertoire shows about 64,000 clones, roughly 80% found once; its top ten account for about 1%. With respect to this clone: Antigen unknown.

Single viable CD3+CD4+CD8-CD45RO+ cells were sorted as the memory CD4+ T cells. This receptor was taken from an adult in good health and CMV-seronegative. Sequencing input: memory CD4+ T cells from blood.

The CDR3 coding sequence is TGTGCCAGTAGTCCCGGAAAAAGGCAGGGCGGCTACACCTTC. Residues: CASSPGKRQGGYTF. The chain combines TRBV19 with TRBJ1-2; possibly TRBD1 for D (5 bases). CDR1 is LNHDA and CDR2 is SQIVND in the germline V gene (reference sequence). The CDR3 extends over 14 amino acids. The V end lost 5 bases, the J end lost 8 bases, and 18 bases lay between the germline ends.